Sequencing of this T cell receptor beta chain was carried out in a study of T-cell reconstitution after alpha-beta-depleted transplantation in children. Construction of the TCRbeta library involved unique molecular identifiers. Each CDR3 protein is one row after TCRdb ran MiXCR on the PCR reads. The sample records some 550,000 distinct CDR3 sequences, approximately 16% being singletons. This clonotype has more than one count but fewer than ten. CDR1 is SQVTM and CDR2 is ANQGSEA in the germline V gene. The CDR3 covers 11 residues. This chain joins TRBV29-1 and TRBJ2-5, with unresolved D. The specimen comprised PBMCs from the stem cell graft donor, sampled from the stem cell graft. The source is a human donor who donated a stem cell graft to a child with acute lymphoblastic leukemia. CDR3 region: CSGQRQETQYF. CDR3 nucleotide sequence: TGCAGTGGCCAGAGACAAGAGACCCAGTACTTC.